The TCR beta chain under discussion was sequenced for a study of blood T cell repertoires in COVID-19 (dated by TCRdb to 2020 to 2022). Regarding the complete study: Collaborator samples came from the United States, Italy and Spain and covered acute and convalescent phases of COVID-19. Subjects who had been exposed to COVID-19, were actively infected with it, or had recovered from it provided the deeply sampled blood TCRbeta repertoires that made up the dataset. The material from the prospective study consisted of cDNA or gDNA derived from T cells, B-cell-depleted T cells, or PBMCs. The sample metadata nearly always contained a de-identified subject ID, COVID-19 status, age in years and sex. Where HLA class I and class II types were available, the types were taken from metadata supplied by the sample provider, not from assay-based typing. Samples came from the ongoing ImmuneRACE study (first 160 participants) plus 1,254 subjects from 6 global collaborators. A freely available public database, intended as a resource for researchers studying the immune response to SARS-CoV-2, is where the repertoires were released.

TCRbeta CDR3 regions were amplified from genomic DNA by means of the immunoSEQ Assay, a bias-controlled multiplex PCR. The published analysis was carried out like this. The number of nucleated cells in each sample was estimated from the amplification of reference gene primers within the assay. To quantify the absolute abundance of each unique TCRbeta CDR3 rearrangement, sequence reads were collapsed and filtered. Productive Simpson clonality was computed per sample as the square root of Simpson's diversity index over productive rearrangements. The table comes from immuneACCESS by way of TCRdb, which keeps in-frame sequences with V and J called. Part of the clones is missing from these tables; in studies checked, under half for an unresolved V gene and the rest for unknown reasons. The V and J calls and clone size were taken over from that table, and D and trimming were inferred from the DNA. Recorded for this sample are 42,000 or so clones; over 75% of them occurred a single time. The leading ten clones occupy less than 2.5% of the sample.

On this clone itself: The antigen it binds to is not known. No base quality information exists; no much larger clone differs at one position.

Collaborating institutions collected whole blood in K2EDTA tubes following their own protocols. For TCRbeta analysis, collaborators shipped samples in one of three forms: frozen whole blood, isolated PBMCs, or DNA extracted from either of those sample types. Beyond this particular receptor, the publication reports: The amount of clinical and demographic metadata varied by source and participant and was provided uncurated.

Including the terminal cysteine and phenylalanine, the CDR3 comprises 13 residues. Only the CDR3 DNA is retained, 39 bases long and in frame from the first base. Sequences MNHNY (CDR1) and SVGAGI (CDR2) are obtained from the germline V gene (reference sequence). V drops 6 bases and J drops 5 bases, leaving 11 bases in between. The clonotype comes from a human donor in a cohort sampled during active COVID-19. The sequencing input was peripheral blood. The chain was built from TRBV6-6 and TRBJ1-5, with the D gene call left open. The nucleotide sequence is given as TGTGCCAGCAGCCTACGGGTGGATCAGCCCCAGCATTTT. Protein translation: CASSLRVDQPQHF.